These 4 T cell receptor beta chains were all obtained from the same sample, sequenced in a study of blood T cells in healthy people across ages. Primers used in a second PCR of roughly 7 to 12 cycles were a sample-barcoded 5' primer and a J-beta primer mix. TCRdb reprocessed the 5' RACE reads with MiXCR, giving one entry per CDR3 protein. The sample holds 2 million or so distinct CDR3 sequences, around half seen once. The sample consisted of blood. These receptors originate from a woman aged 40 to 50 in good health.

The CDR3 bases are TGTGCCAGCAGCGCCCTAGCGGGAAACATTCAGTACTTC. It translates to CASSALAGNIQYF. The chain carries TRBV7-2 and TRBJ2-4, with 8 bases identical to TRBD2. The germline gives CDR1 SGHTA, CDR2 FQGNSA. The CDR3 is 13 amino acids. V shed 5 bases, J shed 6 bases, and the junction held 3 bases outside the gene matches.

This clonotype was counted only a few times. The chain carries TRBV4-1 and TRBJ1-4, with 7 nucleotides matching TRBD1. CDR3 length: 13 residues. Trimming removed 5 bases from V and 4 bases from J; junction bases left unmatched: 1. Looked up from germline, CDR1 is MGHRA and CDR2 is YSYEKL. In nucleotides, the CDR3 is TGCGCCAGCAGCGCAGGGGGTAATGAAAAACTGTTTTTT. Translating gives CASSAGGNEKLFF.

This clonotype was found a few times. J is TRBJ1-2 and V is TRBV11-2; D gene ambiguous. The CDR3 is 13 residues long. Trimming removed 0 bases from V and 8 bases from J, with 10 bases in between. Germline V gene lookup returns CDR1 SGHAT and CDR2 FQNNGV. CDR3 residues: CASSLDGIGGYTF. CDR3 sequence (DNA): TGTGCCAGCAGCTTAGACGGGATAGGAGGCTACACCTTC.

This rearrangement joins TRBV5-1 to TRBJ2-3; D is undetermined. The germline V gene has CDR1 SGHRS and CDR2 YFSETQ. Trimming pared 4 bases from V and 1 base from J, leaving 13 bases between. The CDR3 length is 15 residues. The DNA of the CDR3 is TGCGCCAGCAGCCTACAGAGCTCACGCACAGATACGCAGTATTTT. Translation gives CASSLQSSRTDTQYF. Combining the CDR3 with reference TRBV5-1 and TRBJ2-3 gives the whole variable domain KAGVTQTPRYLIKTRGQQVTLSCSPISGHRSVSWYQQTPGQGLQFLFEYFSETQRNKGNFPGRFSGRQFSNSRSEMNVSTLELGDSALYLCASSLQSSRTDTQYFGPGTRLTVL.